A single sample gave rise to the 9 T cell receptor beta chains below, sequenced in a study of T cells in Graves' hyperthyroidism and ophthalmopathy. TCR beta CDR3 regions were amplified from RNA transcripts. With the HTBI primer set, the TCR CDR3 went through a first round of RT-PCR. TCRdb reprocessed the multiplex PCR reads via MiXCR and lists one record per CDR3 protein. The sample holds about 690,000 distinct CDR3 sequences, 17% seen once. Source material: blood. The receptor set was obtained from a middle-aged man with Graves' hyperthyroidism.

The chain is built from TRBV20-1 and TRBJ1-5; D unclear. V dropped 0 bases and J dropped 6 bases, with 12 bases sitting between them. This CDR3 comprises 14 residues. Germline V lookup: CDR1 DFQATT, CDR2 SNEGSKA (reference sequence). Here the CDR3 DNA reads TGCAGTGCTAGAGAGACATCGGCGAGTCAGCCCCAGCATTTT. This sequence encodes CSARETSASQPQHF.

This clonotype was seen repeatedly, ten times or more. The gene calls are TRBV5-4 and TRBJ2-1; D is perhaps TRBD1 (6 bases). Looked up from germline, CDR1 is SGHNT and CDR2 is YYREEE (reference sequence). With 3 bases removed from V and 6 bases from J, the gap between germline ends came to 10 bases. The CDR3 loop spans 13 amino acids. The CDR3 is CASSSDSFNEQFF. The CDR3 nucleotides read TGTGCCAGCAGCTCGGACAGCTTCAATGAGCAGTTCTTC. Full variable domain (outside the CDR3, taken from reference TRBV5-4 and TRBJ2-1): ETGVTQSPTHLIKTRGQQVTLRCSSQSGHNTVSWYQQALGQGPQFIFQYYREEENGRGNFPPRFSGLQFPNYSSELNVNALELDDSALYLCASSSDSFNEQFFGPGTRLTVL.

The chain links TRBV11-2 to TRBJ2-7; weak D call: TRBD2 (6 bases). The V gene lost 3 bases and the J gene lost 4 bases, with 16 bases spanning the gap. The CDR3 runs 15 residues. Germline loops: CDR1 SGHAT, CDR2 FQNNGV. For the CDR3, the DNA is TGTGCCAGCAGCTTGGTACTAGCAAACGTTTACGAGCAGTACTTC. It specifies CASSLVLANVYEQYF.

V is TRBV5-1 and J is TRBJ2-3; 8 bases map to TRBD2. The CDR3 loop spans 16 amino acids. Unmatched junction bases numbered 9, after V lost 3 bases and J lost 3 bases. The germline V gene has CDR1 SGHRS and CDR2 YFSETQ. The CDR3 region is CASSWGTRADTDTQYF. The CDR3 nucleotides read TGCGCCAGCAGCTGGGGGACTAGGGCGGATACAGATACGCAGTATTTT.

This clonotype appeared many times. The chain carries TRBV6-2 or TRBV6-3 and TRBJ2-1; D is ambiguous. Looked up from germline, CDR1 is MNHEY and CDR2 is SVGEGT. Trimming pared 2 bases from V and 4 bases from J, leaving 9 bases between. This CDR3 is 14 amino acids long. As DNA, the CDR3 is TGTGCCAGCAGTTACGGCAGGATATACAATGAGCAGTTCTTC. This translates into CASSYGRIYNEQFF.

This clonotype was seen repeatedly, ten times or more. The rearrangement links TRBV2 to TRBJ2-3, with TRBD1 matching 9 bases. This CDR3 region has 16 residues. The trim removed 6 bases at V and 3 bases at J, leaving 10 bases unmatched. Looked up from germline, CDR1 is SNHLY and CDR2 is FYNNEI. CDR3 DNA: TGTGCCAGCAGGGTCGGACAGGGGCTGGGTACAGATACGCAGTATTTT. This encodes CASRVGQGLGTDTQYF. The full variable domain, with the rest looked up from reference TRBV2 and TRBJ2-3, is EPEVTQTPSHQVTQMGQEVILRCVPISNHLYFYWYRQILGQKVEFLVSFYNNEISEKSEIFDDQFSVERPDGSNFTLKIRSTKLEDSAMYFCASRVGQGLGTDTQYFGPGTRLTVL.

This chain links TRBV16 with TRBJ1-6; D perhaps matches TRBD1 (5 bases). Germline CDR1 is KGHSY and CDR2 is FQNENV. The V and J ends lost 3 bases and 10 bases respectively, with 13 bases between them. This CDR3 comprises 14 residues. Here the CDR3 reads CASSQSAGNSPLHF. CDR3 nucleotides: TGTGCCAGCAGCCAGTCAGCAGGGAACTCACCCCTCCACTTT.

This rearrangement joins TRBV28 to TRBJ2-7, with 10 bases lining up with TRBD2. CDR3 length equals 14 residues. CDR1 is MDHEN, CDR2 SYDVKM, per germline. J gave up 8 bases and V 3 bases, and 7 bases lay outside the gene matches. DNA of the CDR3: TGTGCCAGCAGTTTTCTGTTAGCGGGAGGACAGCAGTACTTC. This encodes CASSFLLAGGQQYF.

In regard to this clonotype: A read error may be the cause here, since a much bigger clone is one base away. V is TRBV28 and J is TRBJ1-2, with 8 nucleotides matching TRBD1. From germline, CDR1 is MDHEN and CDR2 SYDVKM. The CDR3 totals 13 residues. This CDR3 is CASSLRDRHGHTF. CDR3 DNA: TGTGCCAGCAGCTTAAGGGACAGGCATGGCCACACCTTC.